This T cell receptor beta chain comes out of a study of T cell changes during pregnancy in multiple sclerosis. This CDR3 spans 14 amino acids. Trimming cost V 0 bases and J 8 bases, with 13 bases left between them. Germline-derived CDR1 and CDR2 are MGHRA and YSYEKL. Here immunoSEQ multiplex PCR was the method, and the copy in TCRdb shows in-frame clones only, minus some. The profile shows more than 10,000 clones, approximately 84% of them singletons. This receptor was identified in a female donor in good health, enrolled as a control in a pregnancy study. The chain carries TRBV4-1 and TRBJ1-2; the D is unclear. The sequences come from CD8+ T cells from peripheral blood mononuclear cells, collected after pregnancy. CDR3 residues: CASSQDSLSEGYTF. CDR3 sequence (DNA): TGCGCCAGCAGCCAAGATAGTCTGAGCGAAGGCTACACCTTC.